A selection of T cell receptor beta chains follows, all from one sample in a study of CD8 T cells in ankylosing spondylitis. TCRdb reanalysed the 5' RACE reads using MiXCR and keeps one entry per CDR3 protein. The sample has hundreds of thousands of distinct CDR3 sequences, around a quarter seen once. The specimen was blood, either unsorted or a sorted T cell fraction (not recorded which). These receptors were obtained from a male donor with ankylosing spondylitis or in good health (not recorded which). CDR3s include the opening cysteine and the closing phenylalanine or tryptophan. The D gene is left open where the match is weak. The size of a clone is reported for some rows only, either as once, few or many, or as a class for expanded clones.

size: many; D: -; J: TRBJ2-1; V: TRBV7-9; CDR3: CASSLARPGADEQFF; DNA: TGTGCCAGCAGCTTAGCCCGGCCGGGAGCCGATGAGCAGTTCTTC
size: -; D: -; J: TRBJ2-7; V: TRBV7-2; CDR3: CASSLERGNYEQYF; DNA: TGTGCCAGCAGCTTAGAACGAGGGAACTACGAGCAGTACTTC
size: few; D: TRBD2; J: TRBJ2-7; V: TRBV7-8; CDR3: CASSQFPGTSATYEQYF; DNA: TGTGCCAGCAGCCAATTCCCCGGGACTAGCGCAACGTACGAGCAGTACTTC
size: -; D: TRBD2; J: TRBJ2-1; V: TRBV12-3/TRBV12-4; CDR3: CASSLLSGRDNEQFF; DNA: TGTGCCAGCAGTTTACTCAGCGGGAGGGACAATGAGCAGTTCTTC
size: few; D: -; J: TRBJ2-5; V: TRBV15; CDR3: CATDPNSETQYF; DNA: TGTGCCACCGATCCAAATTCGGAGACCCAGTACTTC
size: -; D: -; J: TRBJ2-3; V: TRBV20-1; CDR3: CSARGQPLGTQYF; DNA: TGCAGTGCTAGAGGTCAACCTCTCGGTACGCAGTATTTT
size: many; D: -; J: TRBJ1-2; V: TRBV12-3/TRBV12-4; CDR3: CASSLSNYGYTF; DNA: TGTGCCAGCAGTTTAAGCAACTATGGCTACACCTTC
size: many; D: TRBD1; J: TRBJ1-2; V: TRBV10-3; CDR3: CASRPGQDGYGYTF; DNA: TGTGCCTCCAGACCGGGACAGGACGGCTATGGCTACACCTTC
size: many; D: TRBD1; J: TRBJ2-1; V: TRBV12-3/TRBV12-4; CDR3: CASSLSGTASNEQFF; DNA: TGTGCCAGCAGTTTATCCGGGACAGCATCCAATGAGCAGTTCTTC
size: many; D: -; J: TRBJ2-2; V: TRBV11-3; CDR3: CASSPKSNTGELFF; DNA: TGTGCCAGCAGCCCGAAATCGAACACCGGGGAGCTGTTTTTT
size: many; D: TRBD1; J: TRBJ1-5; V: TRBV20-1; CDR3: CSASPNRDRGYQPQHF; DNA: TGCAGTGCTAGTCCAAACCGGGACAGGGGTTATCAGCCCCAGCATTTT
size: many; D: -; J: TRBJ1-3; V: TRBV7-2; CDR3: CASSPKNRAEGNTIYF; DNA: TGTGCCAGCAGCCCAAAGAACAGGGCGGAGGGAAACACCATATATTTT
size: many; D: -; J: TRBJ2-1; V: TRBV10-3; CDR3: CAISESADSVNEQFF; DNA: TGTGCCATCAGTGAGTCGGCCGACTCTGTGAATGAGCAGTTCTTC
size: -; D: TRBD1; J: TRBJ1-1; V: TRBV10-3; CDR3: CAISESTGEAFF; DNA: TGTGCCATCAGTGAGTCGACAGGGGAAGCTTTCTTT
size: many; D: TRBD2; J: TRBJ2-7; V: TRBV28; CDR3: CASSSEASGKYEQYF; DNA: TGTGCCAGCAGTTCGGAGGCTAGCGGGAAGTACGAGCAGTACTTC
size: few; D: -; J: TRBJ1-4; V: TRBV19; CDR3: CASRRRRSDEKLFF; DNA: TGTGCCAGTAGGCGGCGTCGGTCCGATGAAAAACTGTTTTTT
size: -; D: -; J: TRBJ2-7; V: TRBV4-1; CDR3: CASSQDPGGNSSYEQYF; DNA: TGCGCCAGCAGCCAAGATCCGGGCGGGAATAGCTCCTACGAGCAGTACTTC
size: many; D: -; J: TRBJ2-1; V: TRBV7-8; CDR3: CASRQARLGGNEQFF; DNA: TGTGCCAGCAGACAAGCTCGGCTAGGCGGCAATGAGCAGTTCTTC
size: -; D: TRBD1; J: TRBJ2-7; V: TRBV20-1; CDR3: CSARGPGGIEQYF; DNA: TGCAGTGCTAGAGGGCCAGGGGGCATAGAGCAGTACTTC
size: -; D: TRBD1; J: TRBJ2-7; V: TRBV14; CDR3: CASSPRGRGSVSYEQYF; DNA: TGTGCCAGCAGCCCCCGAGGCAGGGGGTCCGTTTCCTACGAGCAGTACTTC
size: many; D: -; J: TRBJ2-3; V: TRBV28; CDR3: CASSRAGGSFGTDTQYF; DNA: TGTGCCAGCAGTCGAGCTGGGGGCAGTTTCGGCACAGATACGCAGTATTTT
size: many; D: -; J: TRBJ2-3; V: TRBV29-1; CDR3: CSVERDGTDTQYF; DNA: TGCAGCGTTGAACGGGATGGCACAGATACGCAGTATTTT
size: many; D: -; J: TRBJ2-7; V: TRBV5-1; CDR3: CASSLVGGNDASGEQYF; DNA: TGCGCCAGCAGCTTGGTCGGCGGGAACGATGCCTCTGGGGAGCAGTACTTC
size: many; D: -; J: TRBJ1-1; V: TRBV5-1; CDR3: CASSLAAATEAFF; DNA: TGCGCCAGCAGCCTCGCTGCGGCGACTGAAGCTTTCTTT
size: -; D: -; J: TRBJ2-1; V: TRBV10-3; CDR3: CAISEFHNEQFF; DNA: TGTGCCATCAGTGAGTTCCACAATGAGCAGTTCTTC
size: many; D: -; J: TRBJ2-1; V: TRBV5-6; CDR3: CASSFRGLSYNEQFF; DNA: TGTGCCAGCAGCTTTCGGGGCCTCTCCTACAATGAGCAGTTCTTC
size: -; D: TRBD2; J: TRBJ2-5; V: TRBV12-3/TRBV12-4; CDR3: CTSSLGRRIAGAQETQYF; DNA: TGTACCAGCAGTTTAGGGAGGAGGATAGCGGGGGCCCAAGAGACCCAGTACTTC
size: many; D: TRBD2; J: TRBJ2-4; V: TRBV3-1; CDR3: CASSQNRLAGQNIQYF; DNA: TGTGCCAGCAGCCAAAACCGACTAGCGGGCCAAAACATTCAGTACTTC
size: many; D: TRBD1; J: TRBJ2-7; V: TRBV28; CDR3: CASHSGTGPYEQYF; DNA: TGTGCCAGCCACTCCGGGACAGGACCCTACGAGCAGTACTTC
size: few; D: TRBD2; J: TRBJ2-1; V: TRBV20-1; CDR3: CSADPGTSGNEQFF; DNA: TGCAGTGCTGACCCCGGGACTAGTGGCAATGAGCAGTTCTTC
size: few; D: TRBD2; J: TRBJ2-3; V: TRBV29-1; CDR3: CSVDGLAYTSDTQYF; DNA: TGCAGCGTGGACGGACTAGCGTATACCTCAGATACGCAGTATTTT
size: many; D: -; J: TRBJ2-3; V: TRBV15; CDR3: CATSRAGRPGGDTQYF; DNA: TGTGCCACCAGCAGAGCCGGAAGGCCCGGAGGAGATACGCAGTATTTT
size: -; D: -; J: TRBJ2-5; V: TRBV6-5; CDR3: CASSYSRRFGGGETQYF; DNA: TGTGCCAGCAGTTACTCGAGGAGGTTTGGGGGCGGAGAGACCCAGTACTTC
size: -; D: TRBD2; J: TRBJ2-5; V: TRBV29-1; CDR3: CSVPAGGVETQYF; DNA: TGCAGCGTACCGGCGGGAGGGGTAGAGACCCAGTACTTC
size: few; D: -; J: TRBJ2-5; V: TRBV15; CDR3: CATSRDSEETQYF; DNA: TGTGCCACCAGCAGGGACAGCGAAGAGACCCAGTACTTC